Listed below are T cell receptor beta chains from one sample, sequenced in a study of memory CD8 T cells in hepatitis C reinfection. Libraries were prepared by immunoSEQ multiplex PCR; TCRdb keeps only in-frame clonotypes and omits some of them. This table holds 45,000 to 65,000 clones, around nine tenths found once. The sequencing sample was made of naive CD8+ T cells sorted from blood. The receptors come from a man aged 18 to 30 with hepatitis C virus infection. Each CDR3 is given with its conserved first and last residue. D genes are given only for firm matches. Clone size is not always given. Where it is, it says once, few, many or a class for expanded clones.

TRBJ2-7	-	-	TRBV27	CASSLKRQGIYEQYF	TGTGCCAGCAGTTTAAAAAGGCAGGGGATCTACGAGCAGTACTTC
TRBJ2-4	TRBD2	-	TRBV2	CASSSRTSGRGDIQYF	TGTGCCAGCAGTTCCCGGACTAGCGGGAGGGGGGACATTCAGTACTTC
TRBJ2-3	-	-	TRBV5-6	CASSLLALEGASTDTQYF	TGTGCCAGCAGCTTGTTGGCCCTGGAGGGGGCAAGCACAGATACGCAGTATTTT
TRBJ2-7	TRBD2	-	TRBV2	CASDPRGGFYEQYF	TGTGCCAGCGACCCACGGGGGGGCTTTTACGAGCAGTACTTC
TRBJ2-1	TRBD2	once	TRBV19	CASSSLTSATEQFF	TGTGCCAGTAGTTCGTTAACTAGCGCGACTGAGCAGTTCTTC
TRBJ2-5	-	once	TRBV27	CASSVRGLYQETQYF	TGTGCCAGCAGTGTTCGGGGACTGTACCAAGAGACCCAGTACTTC
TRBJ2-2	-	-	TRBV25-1	CASKATGELFF	TGTGCCAGCAAAGCAACCGGGGAGCTGTTTTTT
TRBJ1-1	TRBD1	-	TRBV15	CATSIPIPGQEGMNTEAFF	TGTGCCACCAGCATTCCAATACCCGGACAGGAGGGCATGAACACTGAAGCTTTCTTT
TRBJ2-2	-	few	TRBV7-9	CASSPTETGELFF	TGTGCCAGCAGCCCAACAGAAACCGGGGAGCTGTTTTTT
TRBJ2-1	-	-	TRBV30	CAWSLVGGEQFF	TGTGCCTGGAGTTTGGTAGGGGGTGAGCAGTTCTTC
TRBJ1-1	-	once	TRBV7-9	CASSLDGLNTEAFF	TGTGCCAGCAGCTTAGACGGTCTGAACACTGAAGCTTTCTTT
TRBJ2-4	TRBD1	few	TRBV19	CASSMGIGGALGIQYF	TGTGCCAGTAGTATGGGTATAGGGGGCGCATTAGGCATTCAGTACTTC
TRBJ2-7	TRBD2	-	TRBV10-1	CASSESSGTLSYEQYF	TGCGCCAGCAGTGAGTCGAGCGGGACTCTCTCCTACGAGCAGTACTTC
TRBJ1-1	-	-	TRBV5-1	CASSLSTVNTEAFF	TGCGCCAGCAGCCTTTCTACAGTGAACACTGAAGCTTTCTTT
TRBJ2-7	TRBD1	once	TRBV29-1	CSVRPDRGYEQYF	TGCAGCGTCCGACCGGACAGGGGGTACGAGCAGTACTTC
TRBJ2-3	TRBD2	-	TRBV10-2	CASSEESEGLGFYF	TGCGCCAGCAGTGAGGAGAGTGAGGGACTAGGGTTCTATTTT
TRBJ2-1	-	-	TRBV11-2	CASRPTAGERVNEQFF	TGTGCCAGCAGGCCGACCGCAGGGGAAAGGGTCAATGAGCAGTTCTTC
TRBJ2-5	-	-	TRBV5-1	CASSRERTETQYF	TGCGCCAGCAGCAGGGAGCGAACGGAGACCCAGTACTTC
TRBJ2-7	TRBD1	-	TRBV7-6	CASSPTTGTYEQYF	TGTGCCAGCAGCCCCACGACAGGGACCTACGAGCAGTACTTC
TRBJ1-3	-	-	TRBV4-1	CASSQERGTLGNTIYF	TGCGCCAGCAGCCAAGAACGTGGGACACTTGGAAACACCATATATTTT
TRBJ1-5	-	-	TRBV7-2	CASSESTSSNQPQHF	TGTGCCAGCAGCGAGAGTACCTCTAGCAATCAGCCCCAGCATTTT
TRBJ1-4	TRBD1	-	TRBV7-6	CASSTGTGVSTNEKLFF	TGTGCCAGCAGCACCGGGACAGGGGTTTCAACTAATGAAAAACTGTTTTTT
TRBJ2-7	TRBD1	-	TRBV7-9	CASSLGRDRVYEQYF	TGTGCCAGCAGCTTAGGAAGGGACAGGGTGTACGAGCAGTACTTC
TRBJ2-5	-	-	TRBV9	CASSVEDLQETQYF	TGTGCCAGCAGCGTGGAGGACCTTCAAGAGACCCAGTACTTC
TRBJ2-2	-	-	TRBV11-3	CASSSLTGELFF	TGTGCCAGCAGCTCCTTAACCGGGGAGCTGTTTTTT
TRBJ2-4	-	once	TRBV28	CASSPERLAKNIQYF	TGTGCCAGCAGTCCGGAGCGGCTAGCCAAAAACATTCAGTACTTC
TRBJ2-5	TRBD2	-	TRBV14	CASSQVAGEGETQYF	TGTGCCAGCAGCCAAGTAGCGGGGGAAGGAGAGACCCAGTACTTC
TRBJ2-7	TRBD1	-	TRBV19	CASSMQGAYEQYF	TGTGCCAGTAGTATGCAGGGGGCCTACGAGCAGTACTTC
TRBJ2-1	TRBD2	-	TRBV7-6	CASSFSGSEGDEQFF	TGTGCCAGCAGTTTTAGCGGGAGCGAAGGGGATGAGCAGTTCTTC
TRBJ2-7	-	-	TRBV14	CASSPLGNPLVNF	TGTGCCAGCAGCCCCCTCGGGAACCCTCTAGTTAACTTC
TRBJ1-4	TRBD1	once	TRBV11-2	CASSMWTGSNEKLFF	TGTGCCAGCAGCATGTGGACAGGGTCTAATGAAAAACTGTTTTTT
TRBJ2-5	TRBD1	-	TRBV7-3	CASSSTGGQETQYF	TGTGCCAGCAGCTCGACAGGGGGCCAAGAGACCCAGTACTTC
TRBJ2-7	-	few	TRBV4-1	CASSQLYRVDEQYF	TGCGCCAGCAGCCAATTATACAGGGTGGACGAGCAGTACTTC
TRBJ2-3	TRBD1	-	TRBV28	CASSLDRSTDTQYF	TGTGCCAGCAGTTTGGACAGGAGCACAGATACGCAGTATTTT
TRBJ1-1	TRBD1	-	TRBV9	CASSAQGAGAFF	TGTGCCAGCAGCGCCCAGGGGGCAGGAGCTTTCTTT
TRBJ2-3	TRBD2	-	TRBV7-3	CASSLPSGSRTDTQYF	TGTGCCAGCAGCTTACCCAGCGGGAGTAGGACAGATACGCAGTATTTT
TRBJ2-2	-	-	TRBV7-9	CASSSSGRAPNTGELFF	TGTGCCAGCAGCTCCTCGGGCAGGGCCCCGAACACCGGGGAGCTGTTTTTT
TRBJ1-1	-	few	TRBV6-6	CASTAGMNTEAFF	TGTGCCAGCACGGCAGGAATGAACACTGAAGCTTTCTTT
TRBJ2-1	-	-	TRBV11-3	CASSPVESAYNEQFF	TGTGCCAGCAGCCCCGTCGAGTCGGCCTACAATGAGCAGTTCTTC
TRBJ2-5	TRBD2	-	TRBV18	CASSPTLEGRAEETQYF	TGTGCCAGCTCACCAACCCTCGAAGGGAGGGCCGAGGAGACCCAGTACTTC
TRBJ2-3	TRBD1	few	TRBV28	CASSRGITDTQYF	TGTGCCAGCAGCAGGGGGATCACAGATACGCAGTATTTT
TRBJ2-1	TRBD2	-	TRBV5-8	CASSLGLAGEDEQFF	TGTGCCAGCAGCTTGGGTCTAGCGGGGGAAGATGAGCAGTTCTTC
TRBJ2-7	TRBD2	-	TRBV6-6	CASSYSSGGYEQYF	TGTGCCAGCAGTTACTCTAGCGGGGGCTACGAGCAGTACTTC
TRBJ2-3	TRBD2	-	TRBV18	CASSPESGGPSTDTQYF	TGTGCCAGCTCACCCGAGTCGGGGGGACCTAGCACAGATACGCAGTATTTT
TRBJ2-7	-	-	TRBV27	CASSLGRAYEQYF	TGTGCCAGCAGCTTGGGCAGGGCCTACGAGCAGTACTTC
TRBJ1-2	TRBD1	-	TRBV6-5	CATWGQAYGYTF	TGTGCCACTTGGGGACAGGCCTATGGCTACACCTTC
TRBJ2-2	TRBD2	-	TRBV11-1	CASSPRDYSTGELFF	TGTGCCAGCAGCCCCCGGGACTACTCCACCGGGGAGCTGTTTTTT
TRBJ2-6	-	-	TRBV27	CASSLSGAGANVLTF	TGTGCCAGCAGTTTATCCGGGGCTGGGGCCAACGTCCTGACTTTC
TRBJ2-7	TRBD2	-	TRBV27	CASSPLLAGGPIEQYF	TGTGCCAGCAGTCCGCTACTAGCGGGAGGGCCTATAGAGCAGTACTTC
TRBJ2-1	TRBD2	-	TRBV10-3	CAISAGTSGTEQFF	TGTGCCATCAGTGCCGGGACTAGCGGGACTGAGCAGTTCTTC
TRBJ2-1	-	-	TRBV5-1	CASSLYGGAYNEQFF	TGCGCCAGCAGCTTGTATGGCGGGGCTTACAATGAGCAGTTCTTC
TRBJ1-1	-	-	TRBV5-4	CASSLAGSNTEAFF	TGTGCCAGCAGCTTGGCAGGGTCGAACACTGAAGCTTTCTTT
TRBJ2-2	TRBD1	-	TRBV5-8	CASRTGSTGELFF	TGTGCCAGCAGGACAGGGAGTACCGGGGAGCTGTTTTTT
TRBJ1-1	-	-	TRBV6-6	CASSDYRESTEAFF	TGTGCCAGCAGTGACTACAGGGAAAGCACTGAAGCTTTCTTT
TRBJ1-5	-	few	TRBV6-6	CASSPYGNQPQHF	TGTGCCAGCAGTCCGTATGGCAATCAGCCCCAGCATTTT
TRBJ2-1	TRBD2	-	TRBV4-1	CASSQDSAGGEQFF	TGCGCCAGCAGCCAAGACTCAGCGGGAGGTGAGCAGTTCTTC
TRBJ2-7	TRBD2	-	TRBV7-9	CASSSLAGGFEQYF	TGTGCCAGCAGCTCATTAGCGGGAGGTTTCGAGCAGTACTTC
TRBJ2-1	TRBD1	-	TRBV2	CASRGTEGNEQFF	TGTGCCAGCAGAGGGACAGAAGGGAATGAGCAGTTCTTC
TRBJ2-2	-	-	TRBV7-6	CASSLGGAPNTGELFF	TGTGCCAGCAGCTTGGGCGGGGCCCCGAACACCGGGGAGCTGTTTTTT